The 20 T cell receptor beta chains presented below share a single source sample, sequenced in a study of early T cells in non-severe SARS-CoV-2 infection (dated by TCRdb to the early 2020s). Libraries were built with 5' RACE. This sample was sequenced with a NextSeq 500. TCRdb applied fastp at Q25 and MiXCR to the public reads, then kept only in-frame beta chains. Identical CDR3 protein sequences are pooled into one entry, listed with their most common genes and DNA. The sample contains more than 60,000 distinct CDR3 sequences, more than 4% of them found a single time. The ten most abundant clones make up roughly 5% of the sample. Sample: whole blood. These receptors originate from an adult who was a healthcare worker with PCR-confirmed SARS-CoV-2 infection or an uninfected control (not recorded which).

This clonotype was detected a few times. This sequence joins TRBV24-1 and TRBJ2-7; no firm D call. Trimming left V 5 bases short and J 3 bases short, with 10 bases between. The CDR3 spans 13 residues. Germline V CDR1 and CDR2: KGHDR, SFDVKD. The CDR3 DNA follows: TGTGCCACCAGTGCGCCTAACAGCTACGAGCAGTACTTC. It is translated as CATSAPNSYEQYF.

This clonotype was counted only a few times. This chain's CDR3 is CASRGLGTATDTQYF. CDR3 DNA sequence: TGTGCCAGCAGGGGCTTGGGGACAGCCACAGATACGCAGTATTTT. V gene TRBV12-3 or TRBV12-4 combines with J gene TRBJ2-3, with TRBD1 identical over 7 bases. J was trimmed by 2 bases and V by 6 bases; bases with no gene match: 8. The CDR3 covers 15 residues.

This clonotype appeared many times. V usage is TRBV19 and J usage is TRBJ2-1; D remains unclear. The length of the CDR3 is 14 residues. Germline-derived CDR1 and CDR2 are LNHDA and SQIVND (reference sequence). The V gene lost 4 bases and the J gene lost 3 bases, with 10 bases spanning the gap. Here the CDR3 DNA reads TGTGCCAGTAGTAGGTTATTTAACTACAATGAGCAGTTCTTC. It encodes CASSRLFNYNEQFF. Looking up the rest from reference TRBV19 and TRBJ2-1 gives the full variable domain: DGGITQSPKYLFRKEGQNVTLSCEQNLNHDAMYWYRQDPGQGLRLIYYSQIVNDFQKGDIAEGYSVSREKKESFPLTVTSAQKNPTAFYLCASSRLFNYNEQFFGPGTRLTVL.

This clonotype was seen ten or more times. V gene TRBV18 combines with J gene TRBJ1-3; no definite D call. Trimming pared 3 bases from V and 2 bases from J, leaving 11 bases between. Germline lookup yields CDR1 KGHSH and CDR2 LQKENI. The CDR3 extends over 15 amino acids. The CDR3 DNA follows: TGTGCCAGCTCACCCGCGCGGACTGCTGGAAACACCATATATTTT. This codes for CASSPARTAGNTIYF.

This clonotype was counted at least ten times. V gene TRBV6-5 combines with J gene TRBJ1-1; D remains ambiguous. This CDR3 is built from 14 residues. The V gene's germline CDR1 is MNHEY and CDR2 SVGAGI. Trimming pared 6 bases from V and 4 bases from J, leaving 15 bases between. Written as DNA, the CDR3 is TGTGCCAGCAGCCCCGGCAGGCGCGTCACTGAAGCTTTCTTT. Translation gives CASSPGRRVTEAFF.

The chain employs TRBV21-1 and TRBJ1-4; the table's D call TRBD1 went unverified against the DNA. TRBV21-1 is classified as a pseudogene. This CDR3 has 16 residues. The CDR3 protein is CASSFRTAFPNEKLFF. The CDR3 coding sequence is TGTGCCAGCAGCTTCCGGACAGCCTTTCCAAATGAAAAACTGTTTTTT.

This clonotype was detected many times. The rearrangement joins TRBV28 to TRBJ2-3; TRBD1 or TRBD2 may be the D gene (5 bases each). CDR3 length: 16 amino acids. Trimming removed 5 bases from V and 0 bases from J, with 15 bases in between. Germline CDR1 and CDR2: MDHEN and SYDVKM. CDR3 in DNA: TGTGCCAGCAGTGGAGGAGGACAATCCAGCACAGATACGCAGTATTTT. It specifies CASSGGGQSSTDTQYF.

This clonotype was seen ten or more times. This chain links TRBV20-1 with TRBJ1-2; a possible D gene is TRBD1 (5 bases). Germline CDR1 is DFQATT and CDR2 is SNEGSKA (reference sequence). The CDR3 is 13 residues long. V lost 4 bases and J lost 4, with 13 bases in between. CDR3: CSANSGVGYGYTF. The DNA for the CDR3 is TGCAGTGCTAATTCGGGGGTCGGCTATGGCTACACCTTC.

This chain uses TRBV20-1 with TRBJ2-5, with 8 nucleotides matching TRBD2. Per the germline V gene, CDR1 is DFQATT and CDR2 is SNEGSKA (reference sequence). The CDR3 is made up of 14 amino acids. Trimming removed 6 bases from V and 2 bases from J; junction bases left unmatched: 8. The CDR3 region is CSAGTSGFQETQYF. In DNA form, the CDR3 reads TGCAGTGCCGGTACTAGCGGATTTCAAGAGACCCAGTACTTC.

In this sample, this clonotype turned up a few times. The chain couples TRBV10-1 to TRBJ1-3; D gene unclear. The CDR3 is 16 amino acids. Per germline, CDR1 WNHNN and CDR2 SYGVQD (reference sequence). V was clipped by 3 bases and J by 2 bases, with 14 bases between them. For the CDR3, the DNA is TGCGCCAGCAGTGAAAATCTCTTAACGGCTGGAAACACCATATATTTT. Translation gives CASSENLLTAGNTIYF.

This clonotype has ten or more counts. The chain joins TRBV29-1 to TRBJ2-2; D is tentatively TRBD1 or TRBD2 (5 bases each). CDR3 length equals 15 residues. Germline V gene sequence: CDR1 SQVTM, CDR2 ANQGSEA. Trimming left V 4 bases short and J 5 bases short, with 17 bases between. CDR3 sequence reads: CSVGRDVLSTGELFF. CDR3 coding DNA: TGCAGCGTTGGCCGGGACGTTCTGAGTACCGGGGAGCTGTTTTTT.

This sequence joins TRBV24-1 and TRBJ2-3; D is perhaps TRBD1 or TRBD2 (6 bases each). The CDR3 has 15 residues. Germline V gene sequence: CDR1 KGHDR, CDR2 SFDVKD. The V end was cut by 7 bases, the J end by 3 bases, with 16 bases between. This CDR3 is CATRRGAGETDTQYF. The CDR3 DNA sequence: TGTGCCACCAGAAGGGGGGCAGGTGAAACAGATACGCAGTATTTT.

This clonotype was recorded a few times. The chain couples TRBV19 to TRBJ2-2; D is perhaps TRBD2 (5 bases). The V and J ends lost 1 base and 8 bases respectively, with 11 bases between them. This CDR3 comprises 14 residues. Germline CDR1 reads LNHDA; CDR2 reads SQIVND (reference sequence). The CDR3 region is CASSIGPREGELFF. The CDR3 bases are TGTGCCAGTAGTATAGGGCCCCGGGAAGGGGAGCTGTTTTTT.

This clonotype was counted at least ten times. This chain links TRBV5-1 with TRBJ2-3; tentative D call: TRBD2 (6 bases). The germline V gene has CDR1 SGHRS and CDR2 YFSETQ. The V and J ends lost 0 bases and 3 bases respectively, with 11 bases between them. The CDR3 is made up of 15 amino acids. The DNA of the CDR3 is TGCGCCAGCAGCTTGGGCGGGGTCGGGACAGATACGCAGTATTTT. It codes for CASSLGGVGTDTQYF.

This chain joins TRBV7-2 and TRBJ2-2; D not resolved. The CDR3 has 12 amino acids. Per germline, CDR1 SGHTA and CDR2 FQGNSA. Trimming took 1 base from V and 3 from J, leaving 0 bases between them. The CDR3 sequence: CASSLDTGELFF. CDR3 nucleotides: TGTGCCAGCAGCTTAGACACCGGGGAGCTGTTTTTT.

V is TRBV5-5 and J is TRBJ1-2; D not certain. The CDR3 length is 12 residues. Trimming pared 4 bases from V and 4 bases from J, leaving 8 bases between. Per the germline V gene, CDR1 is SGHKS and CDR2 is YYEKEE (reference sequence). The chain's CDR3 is CASSPDTYGYTF. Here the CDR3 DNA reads TGTGCCAGCAGCCCCGACACCTATGGCTACACCTTC.

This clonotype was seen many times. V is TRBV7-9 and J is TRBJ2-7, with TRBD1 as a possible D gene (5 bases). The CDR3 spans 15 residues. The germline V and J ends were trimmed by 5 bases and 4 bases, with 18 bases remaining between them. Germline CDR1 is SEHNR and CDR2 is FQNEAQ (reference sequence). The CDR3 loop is CASSTISGRWYEQYF. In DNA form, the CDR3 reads TGTGCCAGCAGCACAATATCAGGGCGTTGGTACGAGCAGTACTTC.

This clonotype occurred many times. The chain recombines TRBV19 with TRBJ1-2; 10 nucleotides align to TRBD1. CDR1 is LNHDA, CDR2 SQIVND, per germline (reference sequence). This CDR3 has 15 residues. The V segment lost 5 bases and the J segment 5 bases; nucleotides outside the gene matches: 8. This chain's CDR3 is CASSPVTGGAYGYTF. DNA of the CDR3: TGTGCCAGTAGTCCCGTGACAGGGGGCGCATATGGCTACACCTTC.

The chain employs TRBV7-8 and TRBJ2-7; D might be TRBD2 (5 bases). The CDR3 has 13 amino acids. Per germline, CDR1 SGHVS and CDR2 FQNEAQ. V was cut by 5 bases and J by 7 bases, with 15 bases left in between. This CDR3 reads CASSRLGAEEQYF. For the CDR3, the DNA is TGTGCCAGCAGCCGTCTAGGAGCGGAGGAGCAGTACTTC.

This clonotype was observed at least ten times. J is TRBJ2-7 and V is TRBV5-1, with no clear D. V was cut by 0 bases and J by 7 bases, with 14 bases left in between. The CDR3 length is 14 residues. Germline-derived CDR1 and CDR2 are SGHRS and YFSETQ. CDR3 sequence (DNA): TGCGCCAGCAGCTTGGATAATGGGTCGGAAGAGCAGTACTTC. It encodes CASSLDNGSEEQYF.